These 25 T cell receptor beta chains were sequenced from one sample in a study of CD8 T cells in Susac syndrome. RNA totalling roughly 0.45 to 1 ug underwent reverse transcription with random hexamers. Via MiXCR, TCRdb re-called the immunoSEQ multiplex PCR reads, giving one row per CDR3 protein. This sample has some 120,000 distinct CDR3 sequences, with approximately 93% found just once. Sequenced material: CD8+ T cells from PBMCs. Source of these receptors: a human donor with multiple sclerosis.

This chain uses TRBV9 with TRBJ2-3, with D perhaps TRBD1 (5 bases). Trimming shortened V by 4 bases and J by 2 bases, and 20 bases separated the two germline ends. Germline lookup yields CDR1 SGDLS and CDR2 YYNGEE. The CDR3 spans 17 residues. CDR3 residues: CASSLTRHQGVTDTQYF. Here the CDR3 DNA reads TGTGCCAGCAGCCTTACACGGCACCAAGGGGTCACAGATACGCAGTATTTT. The variable domain in full, with the rest retrieved from reference TRBV9 and TRBJ2-3, is DSGVTQTPKHLITATGQRVTLRCSPRSGDLSVYWYQQSLDQGLQFLIQYYNGEERAKGNILERFSAQQFPDLHSELNLSSLELGDSALYFCASSLTRHQGVTDTQYFGPGTRLTVL.

This chain uses TRBV4-1 with TRBJ2-7; perhaps TRBD2 as D (6 bases). CDR3 length: 14 amino acids. CDR1 and CDR2 (germline): MGHRA, YSYEKL. Trimming cost V 1 base and J 6 bases, with 13 bases left between them. This CDR3 reads CASSQVTGEFEQYV. The DNA for the CDR3 is TGCGCCAGCAGCCAAGTTACGGGGGAGTTCGAGCAGTACGTC.

V gene TRBV7-6 combines with J gene TRBJ2-3, with 12 bases fitting TRBD2. The CDR3 extends over 19 amino acids. In germline, CDR1 is SGHVS, CDR2 FNYEAQ. Trimming removed 2 bases from V and 2 bases from J; junction bases left unmatched: 11. CDR3 nucleotides: TGTGCCAGCAGCTTAATCCCCGCGACTAGCGGGGGCTACACAGATACGCAGTATTTT. Amino acid sequence: CASSLIPATSGGYTDTQYF.

V is TRBV7-9 and J is TRBJ2-7, with 8 bases aligning to TRBD1. Germline V CDR1 and CDR2: SEHNR, FQNEAQ (reference sequence). J lost 2 bases, V lost 4 bases, and 10 bases had no gene match. The CDR3 runs 16 residues. The CDR3 region has the DNA TGTGCCAGCAGCTCGCCCGACAGGGGAGCCCCCTACGAGCAGTACTTC. This sequence encodes CASSSPDRGAPYEQYF.

For this clonotype: Compared with germline, one end of the junction differs, possibly owing to a read error. The rearrangement joins TRBV7-8 to TRBJ1-5; D is unclear. Germline V gene lookup returns CDR1 SGHVS and CDR2 FQNEAQ. This CDR3 has 14 amino acids. In DNA form, the CDR3 reads TGTGCCAGCAGACCCAAGCAGGTCAATCACCCCCAGCATTTT. It translates to CASRPKQVNHPQHF.

The rearrangement joins TRBV9 to TRBJ1-1, with unresolved D. Germline lookup yields CDR1 SGDLS and CDR2 YYNGEE. The ends were cut back, 0 bases at V and 0 bases at J, with 9 bases in the middle. The CDR3 loop spans 15 amino acids. The CDR3 here is CASSVDTDLNTEAFF. CDR3 bases: TGTGCCAGCAGCGTAGACACAGACCTGAACACTGAAGCTTTCTTT.

This sequence joins TRBV29-1 and TRBJ2-5, with 9 bases matching TRBD2. V gave up 4 bases and J gave up 2 bases; unmatched junction bases: 14. The germline V gene has CDR1 SQVTM and CDR2 ANQGSEA. The CDR3 spans 17 residues. The CDR3 loop reads CSVAGNPHSGSQETQYF. CDR3 nucleotides: TGCAGCGTTGCGGGGAACCCTCATAGCGGGAGTCAAGAGACCCAGTACTTC. Full variable domain (missing parts from reference TRBV29-1 and TRBJ2-5): SAVISQKPSRDICQRGTSLTIQCQVDSQVTMMFWYRQQPGQSLTLIATANQGSEATYESGFVIDKFPISRPNLTFSTLTVSNMSPEDSSIYLCSVAGNPHSGSQETQYFGPGTRLLVL.

J is TRBJ2-7 and V is TRBV12-3 or TRBV12-4; D perhaps matches TRBD1 (6 bases). The V end was cut by 3 bases, the J end by 2 bases, with 8 bases between. This CDR3 has 13 amino acids. The chain's CDR3 is CASSFGQTYEQYV. The CDR3 DNA sequence: TGTGCCAGCAGTTTTGGACAGACCTACGAGCAGTACGTC.

The chain uses TRBV12-3 or TRBV12-4 and TRBJ2-4; 8 nucleotides agree with TRBD1. The CDR3 has 16 amino acids. V lost 4 bases to trimming and J lost 1 base; unmatched junction nucleotides: 6. CDR3: CASSSQGGGAKNIQYF. The CDR3 DNA follows: TGTGCCAGCAGTTCACAGGGGGGAGGCGCCAAAAACATTCAGTACTTC.

The chain couples TRBV13 to TRBJ2-7; the D gene is possibly TRBD2 (5 bases). CDR3 length: 13 amino acids. V gave up 0 bases and J gave up 6 bases, with 9 bases separating them. Germline V gene data show CDR1 as PRHDT and CDR2 as FYEKMQ (reference sequence). The CDR3 bases are TGTGCCAGCAGCTTAGGCGTGGGAGCCGAGCAGTACGTC. Its protein is CASSLGVGAEQYV.

The rearrangement uses TRBV20-1 and TRBJ1-6; D is undetermined. The CDR3 loop spans 12 amino acids. Trimming stripped 1 base from V and 14 bases from J, with 12 bases between. The germline V gene has CDR1 DFQATT and CDR2 SNEGSKA (reference sequence). In DNA form, the CDR3 reads TGCAGTGCTAGAGCCCGGGTCGGCACCCTCCACTTT. Amino acid sequence: CSARARVGTLHF.

The rearrangement uses TRBV12-3 or TRBV12-4 and TRBJ2-7; D uncertain. The CDR3 sequence is 13 residues long. V was trimmed by 5 bases and J by 2 bases, leaving 10 bases between them. The CDR3 DNA sequence: TGTGCCAGCAGTAATCGGTTAACCTACGAGCAGTACTTC. It specifies CASSNRLTYEQYF.

V usage is TRBV9 and J usage is TRBJ2-1; TRBD1 is a possible D gene (5 bases). V was shortened by 0 bases and J by 3 bases, with 10 bases between the two germline ends. CDR1 is SGDLS and CDR2 is YYNGEE in the germline V gene. CDR3 length: 15 residues. The CDR3 here is CASSVDAGFYNEQFF. CDR3 nucleotide sequence: TGTGCCAGCAGCGTAGATGCAGGGTTCTACAATGAGCAGTTCTTC.

The chain links TRBV6-2 or TRBV6-3 to TRBJ2-7; no reliable D call. Germline lookup yields CDR1 MNHEY and CDR2 SVGEGT. V lost 5 bases and J 2 bases, leaving 13 bases between the germline ends. CDR3 length: 14 residues. CDR3 residues: CASSPPYSPYEQYF. DNA of the CDR3: TGTGCCAGCAGTCCCCCCTATTCACCCTACGAGCAGTACTTC.

V usage is TRBV5-1 and J usage is TRBJ2-1; 12 nucleotides align to TRBD2. The trim removed 4 bases at V and 0 bases at J, leaving 11 bases unmatched. The CDR3 has 19 amino acids. CDR1 and CDR2 (germline): SGHRS, YFSETQ. The CDR3 DNA sequence: TGCGCCAGCAGCCCCCCCTCTAGCGGGAGGGCCGTCTCCTACAATGAGCAGTTCTTC. Its translation is CASSPPSSGRAVSYNEQFF.

The chain has TRBV12-3 or TRBV12-4 and TRBJ1-5; unclear D gene. This CDR3 region has 13 residues. Deletions cut 5 bases from V and 2 bases from J, with 7 bases between. The CDR3 reads CASSLRGNQPQHF. The CDR3 nucleotides are TGTGCCAGCAGTCTCCGGGGCAATCAGCCCCAGCATTTT.

The V call is TRBV29-1, the J call TRBJ2-1; no clear D gene. CDR1 is SQVTM and CDR2 is ANQGSEA in the germline V gene. The CDR3 runs to 13 residues. V lost 7 bases to trimming and J lost 2 bases, with 12 bases between them. CDR3 region: CSAYSGPYNEQFF. The DNA of the CDR3 is TGCAGCGCCTATAGTGGCCCCTACAATGAGCAGTTCTTC.

This clonotype was detected only a few times. The V call is TRBV24-1, the J call TRBJ1-1; TRBD1 agrees at 8 bases. After removal of 5 bases from V and 7 bases from J, the junction contained 5 bases not matched to a gene. The CDR3 is made up of 13 amino acids. Germline V gene sequence: CDR1 KGHDR, CDR2 SFDVKD. CDR3 nucleotides: TGTGCCACCAGTGGGACAGGGACAGGTGAAGCTTTCTTT. This translates into CATSGTGTGEAFF.

The rearrangement joins TRBV4-1 to TRBJ2-6; D ambiguous. V lost 8 bases and J 0 bases, leaving 8 bases between the germline ends. There are 14 residues in the CDR3. Germline assignment: CDR1 MGHRA and CDR2 YSYEKL. CDR3 sequence: CASAQPSGANVLTF. For the CDR3, the DNA is TGCGCCAGCGCACAACCCTCTGGGGCCAACGTCCTGACTTTC.

This chain uses TRBV6-2 or TRBV6-3 with TRBJ2-7, with D uncertain. The CDR3 loop spans 11 amino acids. The germline V and J ends were trimmed by 0 bases and 6 bases, with 3 bases remaining between them. CDR1 and CDR2 from the germline V gene are MNHEY and SVGEGT. CDR3 in amino acids: CASSYSGEQYF. The CDR3 region has the DNA TGTGCCAGCAGTTACTCTGGCGAGCAGTACTTC.

The chain couples TRBV4-1 to TRBJ2-3; TRBD1 is a possible D gene (6 bases). Germline CDR1 is MGHRA and CDR2 is YSYEKL. The CDR3 is 17 residues long. Trimming cost V 5 bases and J 1 base, with 19 bases left between them. The CDR3 is CASSSVHGAGGTDTQYF. In DNA form, the CDR3 reads TGCGCCAGCAGCTCCGTTCACGGGGCAGGGGGCACAGATACGCAGTATTTT.

The gene calls are TRBV24-1 and TRBJ2-5; unclear D gene. The V end was cut by 6 bases, the J end by 4 bases, with 14 bases between. The CDR3 sequence is 14 residues long. CDR1 KGHDR and CDR2 SFDVKD come from the germline V gene. The CDR3, as DNA: TGTGCCACCAGTCCCGGACGAATTGGAGAGACCCAGTACTTC. This translates into CATSPGRIGETQYF.

The chain combines TRBV30 with TRBJ1-2; D gene unclear. The germline V gene encodes CDR1 GTSNPN and CDR2 SVGIG (reference sequence). V was cut by 1 base and J by 6 bases, with 15 bases left in between. This CDR3 comprises 14 residues. The DNA of the CDR3 is TGTGCCTGGAGTGCTTCGGACCTCCGTAATGGCTACACCTTC. This codes for CAWSASDLRNGYTF.

The V call is TRBV24-1, the J call TRBJ1-1, with D possibly TRBD1 on 5 matching bases. The germline V gene has CDR1 KGHDR and CDR2 SFDVKD. CDR3 length: 13 amino acids. The V end lost 5 bases, the J end lost 4 bases, and 10 bases lay between the germline ends. The CDR3 DNA follows: TGTGCCACCAGTGTGAGGGACGGCACTGAAGCTTTCTTT. This translates into CATSVRDGTEAFF.

The chain employs TRBV12-3 or TRBV12-4 and TRBJ2-7; no definite D call. This CDR3 is built from 9 residues. CDR3 DNA sequence: TGTGACGCCGACGGCGAGCAGTACGTC. Its translation: CDADGEQYV.